This T cell receptor beta chain was sequenced during a study of CD4 T cells in relation to SARS-CoV-2 and coronaviruses. Points from the study as a whole: This crossreactivity analysis covered spike protein alone, no other viral proteins.

TCRdb keeps only in-frame clones here, not all; method: immunoSEQ multiplex PCR. There are some 23,000 clones in the sample; around 78% occur only once, and 21% lies in the top ten. Before the COVID-19 pandemic, during about 2010-2019, CD4+ T cells were taken from unexposed donors. Isolation of CD4+ T cells took place after nine to ten days in culture. As cell numbers allowed, unexposed-donor CD4+ T cells faced SARS-CoV-2 S/N and four cold-coronavirus spikes. Approximately 1.8 million PBMCs per well were cultured with 9 to 10 IU/ml IL-2. Points on this clone: Its antigen is undetermined.

The germline CDR1 and CDR2 sequences are LGHNT and FRNRAP. V lost 0 bases, J lost 1 base, and 10 bases stayed unmatched. The CDR3 extends over 18 amino acids. The source is a human donor in good health. Sequencing used CD4+ T cells from PBMCs, cultured in vitro. The chain couples TRBV12-5 to TRBJ2-7, with 9 bases aligning to TRBD2. Here the CDR3 reads CASGLVLGLADESYEQYF. Here the CDR3 DNA reads TGTGCTAGTGGTTTGGTTCTGGGACTAGCCGATGAATCCTACGAGCAGTACTTC.